This T cell receptor beta chain came from a study of T cells expressing NK-cell markers. Study background: Sorted CD3+CD56+NKG2C+, CD3+CD56+NKG2C- and CD3+CD56-NKG2C+ T cells provided the TCR beta repertoires.

What made the TCR beta cDNA was 5'RACE template switching with UMIs. Each CDR3 protein gets one entry in TCRdb, which reprocessed the 5' RACE reads and gives no DNA. This listing includes about 260,000 distinct CDR3 sequences. Study-wide points: A handful of donors likewise had their CD3+CD56-NKG2C+ fraction led by these clonotypes.

CDR3 size: 15 residues. Germline CDR1 and CDR2: SGHAT and FQNNGV. Regarding this clonotype: What it recognizes is unknown.

The V call is TRBV11-2, the J call TRBJ2-3; TCRdb names TRBD1, which stays unverified in the absence of DNA. This TCR was recovered from a woman between 18 and 69 years old in good health. The sequencing input was blood T cells: a sorted CD56 or NKG2C T cell subset, CD4+ or CD8+ T cells, or bulk PBMC T cells (not recorded which). The CDR3: CASSLPQRGGDTQYF.